The 19 T cell receptor beta chains below come from one sample, sequenced in a study of beta chain features in type 1 diabetes. The isolated RNA, all of it, was reverse transcribed, so expressed TCRB transcripts were what got sequenced. Sequencing used immunoSEQ multiplex PCR; TCRdb keeps in-frame clones, though not all of them. The sample carries 900,000 or so clones, 17% recorded once. Sample: naive CD4+ T cells from blood. The receptor source for this set is a woman aged 18-30 years in good health.

The chain is built from TRBV9 and TRBJ2-5, with 14 bases lining up with TRBD2. Per the germline V gene, CDR1 is SGDLS and CDR2 is YYNGEE. Trimming took 2 bases from V and 4 from J; bases not matched to a gene: 7. This CDR3 is built from 17 residues. The CDR3 DNA is TGTGCCAGCAGCGTGGGGACTAGCGGGAGTAGGCGAGAGACCCAGTACTTC. It specifies CASSVGTSGSRRETQYF.

The CDR3 DNA reads TGTGCCAGCAGTGGCGGGGGGCAGGCTTCACCGGGGCACTCCTACGAGCAGTACTTC. It specifies CASSGGGQASPGHSYEQYF. This chain joins TRBV6-1 and TRBJ2-7; 8 nucleotides agree with TRBD2. V trimming: 4 bases; J trimming: 0 bases; junction bases outside the gene matches: 17. CDR3 length equals 19 residues. Germline V gene data show CDR1 as MNHNS and CDR2 as SASEGT.

Only a few counts were recorded for this clone. DNA of the CDR3: TGTGCCAGCAGCGCAGGGGACCGCCTTCGGCAGTACTTC. This codes for CASSAGDRLRQYF. This rearrangement joins TRBV9 to TRBJ2-7; perhaps TRBD1 as D (6 bases). This CDR3 spans 13 amino acids. V was clipped by 3 bases and J by 9 bases, with 16 bases between them. Germline-derived CDR1 and CDR2 are SGDLS and YYNGEE.

V usage is TRBV18 and J usage is TRBJ1-2; D uncertain. V lost 3 bases to trimming and J lost 0 bases, with 14 bases between them. Looked up from germline, CDR1 is KGHSH and CDR2 is LQKENI. The CDR3 totals 16 residues. CDR3 sequence (DNA): TGTGCCAGCTCACCGGGCATACCAGGAGCTAACTATGGCTACACCTTC. Translated: CASSPGIPGANYGYTF. Variable domain in full (rest from reference TRBV18 and TRBJ1-2): NAGVMQNPRHLVRRRGQEARLRCSPMKGHSHVYWYRQLPEEGLKFMVYLQKENIIDESGMPKERFSAEFPKEGPSILRIQQVVRGDSAAYFCASSPGIPGANYGYTFGSGTRLTVV.

The chain recombines TRBV29-1 with TRBJ2-1; D is undetermined. From germline, CDR1 is SQVTM and CDR2 ANQGSEA. The CDR3 consists of 15 residues. The V end was cut by 3 bases, the J end by 0 bases, with 12 bases between. This CDR3 is CSVDDRRSSYNEQFF. CDR3 nucleotide sequence: TGCAGCGTTGATGATCGCCGAAGCTCCTACAATGAGCAGTTCTTC.

This chain links TRBV6-5 with TRBJ2-7, with 8 bases fitting TRBD1. With V trimmed by 2 bases and J by 4 bases, 7 bases remained unmatched. This CDR3 region has 15 residues. Per germline, CDR1 MNHEY and CDR2 SVGAGI. The CDR3 here is CASSYVQGATYEQYF. CDR3 coding DNA: TGTGCCAGCAGTTACGTCCAGGGGGCAACTTACGAGCAGTACTTC.

J is TRBJ2-5 and V is TRBV14; D is ambiguous. This CDR3 spans 12 amino acids. Trimming removed 5 bases from V and 2 bases from J, with 6 bases in between. CDR1 is SGHDN, CDR2 FVKESK, per germline. Written as DNA, the CDR3 is TGTGCCAGCAGCATCCGGCAAGAGACCCAGTACTTC. Its protein is CASSIRQETQYF.

The sample holds a few counts of this clone. The sample holds other DNA sequences that translate to the same CDR3. The genes are TRBV6-5 and TRBJ2-7, with D maybe TRBD2 (6 bases). The CDR3 runs to 15 residues. Germline V gene data show CDR1 as MNHEY and CDR2 as SVGAGI. Trimming removed 0 bases from V and 2 bases from J, with 11 bases in between. CDR3 in DNA: TGTGCCAGCAGTTACTCTGGCGGGGCCACCTACGAGCAGTACTTC. Residues: CASSYSGGATYEQYF.

This clone was recorded a few times. The sample has other DNA sequences that encode this CDR3 too. DNA for the CDR3: TGTGCCAGCAGTCAAAGCACAGATACGCAGTATTTT. It specifies CASSQSTDTQYF. This rearrangement joins TRBV28 to TRBJ2-3; D ambiguous. Trimming took off 5 bases at V and 0 bases at J, with 3 bases between the two ends. Germline loops: CDR1 MDHEN, CDR2 SYDVKM. The CDR3 is made up of 12 amino acids.

The chain is built from TRBV7-6 and TRBJ2-7; TRBD2 matches 9 bases. Germline CDR1 is SGHVS and CDR2 is FNYEAQ. The CDR3 extends over 15 amino acids. After removal of 3 bases from V and 6 bases from J, the junction contained 9 bases not matched to a gene. The CDR3: CASSFGLAGYSEQYF. CDR3 in DNA: TGTGCCAGCAGCTTCGGGCTAGCGGGATACAGCGAGCAGTACTTC. Filled out from reference TRBV7-6 and TRBJ2-7, the complete variable domain reads GAGVSQSPRYKVTKRGQDVALRCDPISGHVSLYWYRQALGQGPEFLTYFNYEAQQDKSGLPNDRFSAERPEGSISTLTIQRTEQRDSAMYRCASSFGLAGYSEQYFGPGTRLTVT.

This clone was seen a few times. The chain recombines TRBV18 with TRBJ2-1, with no clear D. V was cut by 4 bases and J by 1 base, with 11 bases left in between. The CDR3 totals 15 residues. Looked up from germline, CDR1 is KGHSH and CDR2 is LQKENI. CDR3 loop: CASSHGLGSYNEQFF. The DNA for the CDR3 is TGTGCCAGCTCACACGGGCTAGGGTCCTACAATGAGCAGTTCTTC.

This clone showed up just a few times. The CDR3 protein is CASSITWAGELFF. Written as DNA, the CDR3 is TGTGCCAGCAGTATCACGTGGGCCGGGGAGCTGTTTTTT. This chain joins TRBV28 and TRBJ2-2; no firm D call. The CDR3 is 13 residues long. Trimming took 5 bases from V and 6 from J, leaving 10 bases between them. CDR1 MDHEN and CDR2 SYDVKM come from the germline V gene.

The V call is TRBV6-5, the J call TRBJ1-2, with TRBD1 matching over 8 bases. The CDR3 consists of 14 residues. Trimming removed 4 bases from V and 6 bases from J; junction bases left unmatched: 7. Germline-derived CDR1 and CDR2 are MNHEY and SVGAGI. For the CDR3, the DNA is TGTGCCAGCAGTTTGAAGGACAGGGTGAATGGCTACACCTTC. It is translated as CASSLKDRVNGYTF.

The rearrangement links TRBV5-8 to TRBJ2-7, with D possibly matching TRBD1 (6 bases). The V gene's germline CDR1 is SGHTS and CDR2 YDEGEE. V lost 7 bases to trimming and J lost 4 bases, with 9 bases between them. The CDR3 is 11 amino acids. For the CDR3, the DNA is TGTGCCAGCGGCAGGGGTTACGAGCAGTACTTC. It codes for CASGRGYEQYF.

The chain uses TRBV19 and TRBJ2-7, with 9 bases that match TRBD2. Germline V gene data show CDR1 as LNHDA and CDR2 as SQIVND (reference sequence). CDR3 size: 14 residues. After removal of 5 bases from V and 6 bases from J, the junction contained 8 bases not matched to a gene. The CDR3: CASSASGGSAEQYF. The CDR3 DNA reads as TGTGCCAGTAGTGCAAGCGGGGGGTCTGCCGAGCAGTACTTC.

This chain links TRBV15 with TRBJ2-1; no definite D call. CDR1 is LNHNV, CDR2 YYDKDF, per germline (reference sequence). Trimming shortened V by 0 bases and J by 1 base, and 10 bases separated the two germline ends. The CDR3 is 16 amino acids. The CDR3 loop reads CATSRDWWASYNEQFF. In nucleotides, the CDR3 is TGTGCCACCAGCAGAGATTGGTGGGCATCCTACAATGAGCAGTTCTTC.

This clone came up a few times. V and J are TRBV9 and TRBJ1-1; D uncertain. The CDR3 totals 13 residues. Germline V gene data show CDR1 as SGDLS and CDR2 as YYNGEE. The germline V and J ends were trimmed by 0 bases and 3 bases, with 6 bases remaining between them. The CDR3 loop is CASSVEEDTEAFF. The CDR3 coding sequence is TGTGCCAGCAGCGTAGAAGAGGACACTGAAGCTTTCTTT.

The V and J genes are TRBV14 and TRBJ2-1; 11 bases agree with TRBD2. The germline V gene encodes CDR1 SGHDN and CDR2 FVKESK. V was clipped by 4 bases and J by 5 bases; unmatched bases: 4. The CDR3 length is 15 residues. CDR3 amino acids: CASSLAGGPNNEQFF. DNA for the CDR3: TGTGCCAGCAGCCTAGCGGGAGGGCCGAACAATGAGCAGTTCTTC.

Turning to this clone: Other nucleotide sequences from this sample produce the same CDR3. CDR3 DNA sequence: TGTGCCAGCAGCTTAGGGGGACAAGGGAACTATGGCTACACCTTC. As protein: CASSLGGQGNYGYTF. V gene TRBV7-2 combines with J gene TRBJ1-2; possibly TRBD1 for D (6 bases). V shed 1 base and J shed 2 bases, with 11 bases lying between them. The CDR3 spans 15 residues. From germline, CDR1 is SGHTA and CDR2 FQGNSA.